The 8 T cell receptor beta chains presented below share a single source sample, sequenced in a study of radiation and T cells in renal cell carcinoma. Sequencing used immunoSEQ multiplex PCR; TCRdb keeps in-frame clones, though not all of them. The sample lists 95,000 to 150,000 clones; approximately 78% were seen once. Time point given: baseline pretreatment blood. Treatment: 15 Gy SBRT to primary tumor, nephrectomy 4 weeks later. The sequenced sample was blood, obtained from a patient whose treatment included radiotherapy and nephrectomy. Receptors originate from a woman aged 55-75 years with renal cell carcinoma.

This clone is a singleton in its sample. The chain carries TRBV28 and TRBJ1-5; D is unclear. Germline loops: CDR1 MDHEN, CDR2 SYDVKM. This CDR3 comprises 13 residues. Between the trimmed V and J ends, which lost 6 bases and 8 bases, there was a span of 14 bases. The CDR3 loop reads CASRNPPGEPQHF. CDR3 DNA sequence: TGTGCCAGCAGGAATCCCCCCGGAGAGCCCCAGCATTTT.

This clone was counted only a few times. The CDR3 region has the DNA TGTGCCAGCTCACCGGCCGGGACTAGAAGCTACGAGCAGTACTTC. It is translated as CASSPAGTRSYEQYF. The chain has TRBV18 and TRBJ2-7; TRBD2 agrees at 8 bases. Losses at the gene ends were 3 bases for V and 3 bases for J; bases not matched to a gene: 7. Germline assignment: CDR1 KGHSH and CDR2 LQKENI. The CDR3 has 15 amino acids.

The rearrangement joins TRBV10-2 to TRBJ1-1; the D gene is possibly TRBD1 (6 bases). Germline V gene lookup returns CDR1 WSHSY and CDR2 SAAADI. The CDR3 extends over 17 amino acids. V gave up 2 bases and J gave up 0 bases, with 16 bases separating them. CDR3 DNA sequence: TGCGCCAGCAGTGAGGGGGGGGCTAGTCCCATGAACACTGAAGCTTTCTTT. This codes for CASSEGGASPMNTEAFF.

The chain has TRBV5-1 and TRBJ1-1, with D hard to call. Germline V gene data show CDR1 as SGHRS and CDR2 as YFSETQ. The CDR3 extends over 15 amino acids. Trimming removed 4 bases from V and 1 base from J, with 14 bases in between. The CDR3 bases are TGCGCCAGCAGCCCCGGTGGCACTCAGAACACTGAAGCTTTCTTT. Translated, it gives CASSPGGTQNTEAFF.

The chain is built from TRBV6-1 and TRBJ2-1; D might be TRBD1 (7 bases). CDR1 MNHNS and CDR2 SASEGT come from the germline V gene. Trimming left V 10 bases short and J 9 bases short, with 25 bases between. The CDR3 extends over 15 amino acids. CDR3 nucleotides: TGTGCCACCTGGGGTCTCAGGGGGGCCGGGGCTGAGCAGTTCTTC. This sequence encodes CATWGLRGAGAEQFF.

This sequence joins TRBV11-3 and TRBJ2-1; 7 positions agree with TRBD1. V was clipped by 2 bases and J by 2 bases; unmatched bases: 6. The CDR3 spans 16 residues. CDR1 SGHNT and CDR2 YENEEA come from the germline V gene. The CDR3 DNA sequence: TGTGCCAGCAGCTTAAGGAGCAGGGGGACCTACAATGAGCAGTTCTTC. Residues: CASSLRSRGTYNEQFF.

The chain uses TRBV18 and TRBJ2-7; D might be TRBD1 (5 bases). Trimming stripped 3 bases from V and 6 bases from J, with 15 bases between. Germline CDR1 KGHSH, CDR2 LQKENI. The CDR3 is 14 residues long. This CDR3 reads CASSPIGEKGEQYF. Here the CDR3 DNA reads TGTGCCAGCTCACCCATAGGGGAAAAGGGCGAGCAGTACTTC.

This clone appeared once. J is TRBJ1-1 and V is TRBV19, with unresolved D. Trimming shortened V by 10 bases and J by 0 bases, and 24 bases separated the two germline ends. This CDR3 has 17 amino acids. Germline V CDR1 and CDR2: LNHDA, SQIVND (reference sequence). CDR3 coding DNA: TGTGCCACCTTTAGTATCGACTTCTACGGCATGAACACTGAAGCTTTCTTT. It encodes CATFSIDFYGMNTEAFF.